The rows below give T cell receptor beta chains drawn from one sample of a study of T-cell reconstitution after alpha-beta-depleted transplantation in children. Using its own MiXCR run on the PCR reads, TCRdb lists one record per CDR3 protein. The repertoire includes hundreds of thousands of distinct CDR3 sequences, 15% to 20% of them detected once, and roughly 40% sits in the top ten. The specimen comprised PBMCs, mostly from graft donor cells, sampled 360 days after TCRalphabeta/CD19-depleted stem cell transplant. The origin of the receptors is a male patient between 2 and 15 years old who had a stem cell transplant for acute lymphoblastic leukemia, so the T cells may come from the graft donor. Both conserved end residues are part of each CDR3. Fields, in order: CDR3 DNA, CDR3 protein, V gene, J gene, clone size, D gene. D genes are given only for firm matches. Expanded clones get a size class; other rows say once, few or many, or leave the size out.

cdr3_nt: TGTGCCAGCAGTGACCGGCTCCAAGAGACCCAGTACTTC; cdr3_aa: CASSDRLQETQYF; v_call: TRBV2; j_call: TRBJ2-5; clone_size: -; d_call: -
cdr3_nt: TGCGCCAGCAGTTCGGGTCTACGACAGGGGGCGTACGAGCAGTACTTC; cdr3_aa: CASSSGLRQGAYEQYF; v_call: TRBV5-1; j_call: TRBJ2-7; clone_size: -; d_call: TRBD1
cdr3_nt: TGTGCCAGCAGTTTTGACCGAAACTACGAGCAGTACTTC; cdr3_aa: CASSFDRNYEQYF; v_call: TRBV12-3/TRBV12-4; j_call: TRBJ2-7; clone_size: -; d_call: -
cdr3_nt: TGTGCCAGCAGCTTCGCCGGGACTTCAGGAGAGACCCAGTACTTC; cdr3_aa: CASSFAGTSGETQYF; v_call: TRBV5-6; j_call: TRBJ2-5; clone_size: -; d_call: -
cdr3_nt: TGCGCCAGCAGCCAAGACAAACAGGGGTTCGGGGAGCTGTTTTTT; cdr3_aa: CASSQDKQGFGELFF; v_call: TRBV4-3; j_call: TRBJ2-2; clone_size: -; d_call: TRBD1
cdr3_nt: TGCGCCAGCAGCTTGGCTGGGACAGGGGGTACCTACAATGAGCAGTTCTTC; cdr3_aa: CASSLAGTGGTYNEQFF; v_call: TRBV5-1; j_call: TRBJ2-1; clone_size: few; d_call: TRBD1
cdr3_nt: TGTGCCAGCAGCCAAGCTGGAGGGATCAATACCGGGGAGCTGTTTTTT; cdr3_aa: CASSQAGGINTGELFF; v_call: TRBV4-2; j_call: TRBJ2-2; clone_size: -; d_call: -
cdr3_nt: TGTGCTCAGGGATCACGCAATCAGCCCCAGCATTTT; cdr3_aa: CAQGSRNQPQHF; v_call: TRBV30; j_call: TRBJ1-5; clone_size: -; d_call: -
cdr3_nt: TGTGCCAGCTCACGGAGAATACTAGCGGTTTACAATGAGCAGTTCTTC; cdr3_aa: CASSRRILAVYNEQFF; v_call: TRBV18; j_call: TRBJ2-1; clone_size: -; d_call: TRBD2
cdr3_nt: TGTGCCAGCTCATGGACTCTGGGGGGGGGCAATGAGCAGTTCTTC; cdr3_aa: CASSWTLGGGNEQFF; v_call: TRBV14; j_call: TRBJ2-1; clone_size: few; d_call: TRBD2
cdr3_nt: TGTGCCAGCAGTTACTACCCCGGGACTAGCGGGGGGTCCTACAATGAGCAGTTCTTC; cdr3_aa: CASSYYPGTSGGSYNEQFF; v_call: TRBV6-2/TRBV6-3; j_call: TRBJ2-1; clone_size: -; d_call: TRBD2
cdr3_nt: TGCGCCAGCAGCCAAACTCCCGCGGCGGGGTACGAAAACATTCAGTACTTC; cdr3_aa: CASSQTPAAGYENIQYF; v_call: TRBV4-3; j_call: TRBJ2-4; clone_size: many; d_call: -
cdr3_nt: TGTGCCAGCAGCTTAGATAGCCGACCTCGCAGGGATACGCAGTATTTT; cdr3_aa: CASSLDSRPRRDTQYF; v_call: TRBV5-5; j_call: TRBJ2-3; clone_size: many; d_call: -
cdr3_nt: TGCGCCAGCAGCCCCGCGGGGGGGGTTCATGAGCCCCAGCATTTT; cdr3_aa: CASSPAGGVHEPQHF; v_call: TRBV5-1; j_call: TRBJ1-5; clone_size: -; d_call: -
cdr3_nt: TGCGCCAGCAGCCAAGAAGTTGGACTAGCGGGAGGTATCCTCTCCTACGAGCAGTACTTC; cdr3_aa: CASSQEVGLAGGILSYEQYF; v_call: TRBV4-3; j_call: TRBJ2-7; clone_size: -; d_call: TRBD2
cdr3_nt: TGCAGTGCTCCCGCCCGGGGAGGGATCACAGATACGCAGTATTTT; cdr3_aa: CSAPARGGITDTQYF; v_call: TRBV20-1; j_call: TRBJ2-3; clone_size: -; d_call: TRBD2
cdr3_nt: TGTGCCAGCAGCCAAGATCCGGGACTAGCGGAGCAGTTCTTC; cdr3_aa: CASSQDPGLAEQFF; v_call: TRBV4-2; j_call: TRBJ2-1; clone_size: many; d_call: TRBD2
cdr3_nt: TGTGCCAGCAGTTACGGCTACGAGCAGTACTTC; cdr3_aa: CASSYGYEQYF; v_call: TRBV28; j_call: TRBJ2-7; clone_size: many; d_call: -
cdr3_nt: TGTGCCATCAGCTCTGGACAGGGGACTTACTCTTCCTACAATGAGCAGTTCTTC; cdr3_aa: CAISSGQGTYSSYNEQFF; v_call: TRBV10-3; j_call: TRBJ2-1; clone_size: -; d_call: TRBD1
cdr3_nt: TGCGCCAGCAGCTTGGAGGCCGGGGCTTTTGGTGAGCAGTTCTTC; cdr3_aa: CASSLEAGAFGEQFF; v_call: TRBV5-1; j_call: TRBJ2-1; clone_size: many; d_call: -
cdr3_nt: TGCAGTGCTAGGAGACTAGCCAGGCGGGAGACCCAGTACTTC; cdr3_aa: CSARRLARRETQYF; v_call: TRBV20-1; j_call: TRBJ2-5; clone_size: -; d_call: TRBD2
cdr3_nt: TGTGCCACCTCGGCGGGTCCCTACGAGCAGTACTTC; cdr3_aa: CATSAGPYEQYF; v_call: TRBV28; j_call: TRBJ2-7; clone_size: few; d_call: -
cdr3_nt: TGCAGCGTTTCCCGCAGGAGGGGTTTCACAGATACGCAGTATTTT; cdr3_aa: CSVSRRRGFTDTQYF; v_call: TRBV29-1; j_call: TRBJ2-3; clone_size: few; d_call: -
cdr3_nt: TGTGCCAGCAGTTACTCTACAGGGGGCCGATATAATTCACCCCTCCACTTT; cdr3_aa: CASSYSTGGRYNSPLHF; v_call: TRBV6-5; j_call: TRBJ1-6; clone_size: -; d_call: TRBD1
cdr3_nt: TGTGCCACCAGCAGAGATCTAGCGGGAGCTTGGAATGAGCAGTTCTTC; cdr3_aa: CATSRDLAGAWNEQFF; v_call: TRBV15; j_call: TRBJ2-1; clone_size: -; d_call: TRBD2
cdr3_nt: TGCAGTGCCTCACTAGCGAACACTATTTACGAGCAGTACTTC; cdr3_aa: CSASLANTIYEQYF; v_call: TRBV20-1; j_call: TRBJ2-7; clone_size: few; d_call: TRBD2
cdr3_nt: TGTGCCAGCAGTCCAGGGCCGATCTCGGGAGAGGCCCAGTACTTC; cdr3_aa: CASSPGPISGEAQYF; v_call: TRBV12-3/TRBV12-4; j_call: TRBJ2-5; clone_size: many; d_call: -
cdr3_nt: TGTGCCAGCAGTTTAGTCGGGGGGGGCCCCTACGAGCAGTACTTC; cdr3_aa: CASSLVGGGPYEQYF; v_call: TRBV28; j_call: TRBJ2-7; clone_size: -; d_call: TRBD2
cdr3_nt: TGCGGAACGGATCCCCGGGACAGGGACTACGAGCAGTACTTC; cdr3_aa: CGTDPRDRDYEQYF; v_call: TRBV29-1; j_call: TRBJ2-7; clone_size: -; d_call: TRBD1
cdr3_nt: TGTGCCAGCAGTTCAGCGGGAGGGCCAGTCGAGCAGTACTTC; cdr3_aa: CASSSAGGPVEQYF; v_call: TRBV27; j_call: TRBJ2-7; clone_size: few; d_call: TRBD2
cdr3_nt: TGTGCCAGTCAGCGAGGGGATGAAAAACTGTTTTTT; cdr3_aa: CASQRGDEKLFF; v_call: TRBV28; j_call: TRBJ1-4; clone_size: -; d_call: -
cdr3_nt: TGCGCCAGTGTGGGGTACAATGAGCAGTTCTTC; cdr3_aa: CASVGYNEQFF; v_call: TRBV10-2; j_call: TRBJ2-1; clone_size: many; d_call: -
cdr3_nt: TGTGCCAGCAGCTTCCTAGGCGCGGGACAAATCTACAATGAGCAGTTCTTC; cdr3_aa: CASSFLGAGQIYNEQFF; v_call: TRBV6-1; j_call: TRBJ2-1; clone_size: -; d_call: -
cdr3_nt: TGCGCCAGCAGCTTGGAGCAGGGATCGGATGGCTACACCTTC; cdr3_aa: CASSLEQGSDGYTF; v_call: TRBV5-1; j_call: TRBJ1-2; clone_size: few; d_call: -
cdr3_nt: TGTGCCAGCAGCTTGGGACCCCGGGTCTCCTACAATGAGCAGTTCTTC; cdr3_aa: CASSLGPRVSYNEQFF; v_call: TRBV27; j_call: TRBJ2-1; clone_size: few; d_call: -
cdr3_nt: TGTGCCAGCAGCCAAGATCCGACAGGGCCCGGGGAGCTGTTTTTT; cdr3_aa: CASSQDPTGPGELFF; v_call: TRBV4-2; j_call: TRBJ2-2; clone_size: -; d_call: TRBD1
cdr3_nt: TGCAGTGCTAGAAGGCCGGGCCAGCTAAGAGAGACCCAGTACTTC; cdr3_aa: CSARRPGQLRETQYF; v_call: TRBV20-1; j_call: TRBJ2-5; clone_size: few; d_call: -
cdr3_nt: TGTGCCAGCAGCCAAGAGGGGTTGGTTTCCTACGAGCAGTACTTC; cdr3_aa: CASSQEGLVSYEQYF; v_call: TRBV3-1; j_call: TRBJ2-7; clone_size: -; d_call: -
cdr3_nt: TGTGCCACCAGCAGAGATGTGTTCTACGAGCAGTACTTC; cdr3_aa: CATSRDVFYEQYF; v_call: TRBV15; j_call: TRBJ2-7; clone_size: -; d_call: -
cdr3_nt: TGTGCCAGCAGTTTGGACGGTTTCTATAATTCACCCCTCCACTTT; cdr3_aa: CASSLDGFYNSPLHF; v_call: TRBV28; j_call: TRBJ1-6; clone_size: many; d_call: -
cdr3_nt: TGCAGTGGAGTCGGGGACCCCAATCAGCCCCAGCATTTT; cdr3_aa: CSGVGDPNQPQHF; v_call: TRBV20-1; j_call: TRBJ1-5; clone_size: -; d_call: -
cdr3_nt: TGTGCCAGCAGCGTAGAATCGGGACTAGCGGGAATGAGCACAGATACGCAGTATTTT; cdr3_aa: CASSVESGLAGMSTDTQYF; v_call: TRBV9; j_call: TRBJ2-3; clone_size: few; d_call: TRBD2
cdr3_nt: TGTGCCAGCAGCCCTAATGCGGGCGGCGGCTCACTTTGGGGATACTACGAGCAGTACTTC; cdr3_aa: CASSPNAGGGSLWGYYEQYF; v_call: TRBV11-1; j_call: TRBJ2-7; clone_size: -; d_call: -
cdr3_nt: TGTGCCAGCAGTTTCTCGACTAGCGGGAGCGCTAACAATGAGCAGTTCTTC; cdr3_aa: CASSFSTSGSANNEQFF; v_call: TRBV28; j_call: TRBJ2-1; clone_size: -; d_call: TRBD2
cdr3_nt: TGTGCCTCCCTCTGGCTAGCAGACAATGAGCAGTTCTTC; cdr3_aa: CASLWLADNEQFF; v_call: TRBV30; j_call: TRBJ2-1; clone_size: -; d_call: -
cdr3_nt: TGCAGCGTCCTAAGAGGAGGAGAAGATGAGCAGTTCTTC; cdr3_aa: CSVLRGGEDEQFF; v_call: TRBV29-1; j_call: TRBJ2-1; clone_size: few; d_call: -
cdr3_nt: TGTGCCAGCAGTCCGGGACTAGCGGGAGTAGAGTCGTTCTTC; cdr3_aa: CASSPGLAGVESFF; v_call: TRBV6-1; j_call: TRBJ2-1; clone_size: -; d_call: TRBD2
cdr3_nt: TGTGCCAGCAGCGTAGTATCGGGGGTACATTACAATGAGCAGTTCTTC; cdr3_aa: CASSVVSGVHYNEQFF; v_call: TRBV9; j_call: TRBJ2-1; clone_size: -; d_call: -
cdr3_nt: TGTGCCAGCAGTCAGAGAAGAGGGGGCGCGGACACTGAAGCTTTCTTT; cdr3_aa: CASSQRRGGADTEAFF; v_call: TRBV12-3/TRBV12-4; j_call: TRBJ1-1; clone_size: few; d_call: TRBD1
cdr3_nt: TGTGCCAGCAGCCAAGATCAAGCGTCACACACCGGGGAGCTGTTTTTT; cdr3_aa: CASSQDQASHTGELFF; v_call: TRBV4-2; j_call: TRBJ2-2; clone_size: -; d_call: -
cdr3_nt: TGTGCCAGCAGCTTAGGTACCTGGTTACTGAACACCGGGGAGCTGTTTTTT; cdr3_aa: CASSLGTWLLNTGELFF; v_call: TRBV7-9; j_call: TRBJ2-2; clone_size: once; d_call: -
cdr3_nt: TGTGCCAGCAGGCGACAGCACTCCTACGAGCAGTACTTC; cdr3_aa: CASRRQHSYEQYF; v_call: TRBV7-9; j_call: TRBJ2-7; clone_size: -; d_call: -
cdr3_nt: TGTGCCAGCAGCGTAGACGAAGGTTACGAGCAGTACTTC; cdr3_aa: CASSVDEGYEQYF; v_call: TRBV9; j_call: TRBJ2-7; clone_size: -; d_call: -
cdr3_nt: TGCGCCAGCAGCCAAGATGTTACTAGCGGGGTGTACAATGAGCAGTTCTTC; cdr3_aa: CASSQDVTSGVYNEQFF; v_call: TRBV4-3; j_call: TRBJ2-1; clone_size: many; d_call: TRBD2
cdr3_nt: TGTGCCAGCACCCTTAGACTAGCGGGAGGGGACAATGAGCAGTTCTTC; cdr3_aa: CASTLRLAGGDNEQFF; v_call: TRBV12-3/TRBV12-4; j_call: TRBJ2-1; clone_size: few; d_call: TRBD2
cdr3_nt: TGCAGTGCTCAGATCAGGCGGGCCCTACGCTCCTACAATGAGCAGTTCTTC; cdr3_aa: CSAQIRRALRSYNEQFF; v_call: TRBV20-1; j_call: TRBJ2-1; clone_size: -; d_call: -
cdr3_nt: TGTGCCAGCAGTTACTCGCAAGGGGGCGCTGGGACCTTC; cdr3_aa: CASSYSQGGAGTF; v_call: TRBV6-5; j_call: TRBJ1-2; clone_size: many; d_call: TRBD1
cdr3_nt: TGTGCCAGCAGCCAAGACAATTCAGGCTCCTCCGGGACTAGCGCGGAGACCCAGTACTTC; cdr3_aa: CASSQDNSGSSGTSAETQYF; v_call: TRBV4-2; j_call: TRBJ2-5; clone_size: -; d_call: TRBD2